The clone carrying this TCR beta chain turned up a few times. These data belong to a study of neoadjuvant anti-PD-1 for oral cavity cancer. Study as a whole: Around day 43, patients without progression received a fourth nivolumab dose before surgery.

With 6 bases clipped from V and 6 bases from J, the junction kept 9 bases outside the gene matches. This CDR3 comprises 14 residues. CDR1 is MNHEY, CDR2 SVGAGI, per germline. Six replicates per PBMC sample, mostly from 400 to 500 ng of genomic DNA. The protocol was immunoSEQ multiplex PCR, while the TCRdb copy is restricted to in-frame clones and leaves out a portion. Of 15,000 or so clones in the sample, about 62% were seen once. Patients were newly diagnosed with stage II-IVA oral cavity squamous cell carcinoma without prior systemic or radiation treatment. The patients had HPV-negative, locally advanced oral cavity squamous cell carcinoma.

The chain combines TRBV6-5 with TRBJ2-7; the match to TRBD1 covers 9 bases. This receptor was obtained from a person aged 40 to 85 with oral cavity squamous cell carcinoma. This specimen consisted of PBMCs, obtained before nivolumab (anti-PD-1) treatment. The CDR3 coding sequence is TGTGCCAGCAGACGGGACAGGGCAACGGTCGAGCAGTACTTC. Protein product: CASRRDRATVEQYF.